This T cell receptor (beta chain) was captured by sequencing in a study of T-cell memory formation after mild COVID-19. TCRdb used MiXCR to reprocess the 5' RACE reads, holding one entry per CDR3 protein. The top ten hold 13% of the sample, which has 350,000 to 500,000 distinct CDR3 sequences, around 22% seen once. CDR3 length: 17 residues. The V segment lost 7 bases and the J segment 5 bases; nucleotides outside the gene matches: 12. Germline V gene lookup returns CDR1 SEHNR and CDR2 FQNEAQ (reference sequence). The sequenced material came from PBMCs or a T cell subset sorted from them (not recorded which). The V and J genes are TRBV7-9 and TRBJ2-1; 12 bases are shared with TRBD2. The receptor comes from an adult woman who had mild COVID-19 (a few samples of this study predate the infection). Cell type and time point are not known. CDR3 protein: CASNSPETSGSHNEQFF. The CDR3, as DNA: TGTGCCAGCAACTCACCAGAGACTAGCGGGAGCCACAATGAGCAGTTCTTC.